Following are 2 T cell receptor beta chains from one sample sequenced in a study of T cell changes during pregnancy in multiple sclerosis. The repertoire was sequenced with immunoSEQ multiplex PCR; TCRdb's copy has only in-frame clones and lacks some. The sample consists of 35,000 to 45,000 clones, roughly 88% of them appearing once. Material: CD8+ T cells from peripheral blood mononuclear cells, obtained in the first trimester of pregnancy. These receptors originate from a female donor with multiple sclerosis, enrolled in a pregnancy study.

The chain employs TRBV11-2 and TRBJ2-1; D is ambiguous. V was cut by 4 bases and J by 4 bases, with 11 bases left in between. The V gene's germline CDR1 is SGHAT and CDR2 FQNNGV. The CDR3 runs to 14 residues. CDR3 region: CASSSRSSYNEQFF. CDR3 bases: TGTGCCAGCAGCTCAAGGAGCAGTTACAATGAGCAGTTCTTC.

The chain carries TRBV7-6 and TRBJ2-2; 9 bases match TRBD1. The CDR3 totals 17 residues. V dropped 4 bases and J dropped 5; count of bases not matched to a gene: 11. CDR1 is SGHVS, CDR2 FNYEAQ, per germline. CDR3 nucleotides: TGTGCCAGCAGCTCAGACACCGGGACAGGGAGGACCGGGGAGCTGTTTTTT. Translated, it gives CASSSDTGTGRTGELFF.